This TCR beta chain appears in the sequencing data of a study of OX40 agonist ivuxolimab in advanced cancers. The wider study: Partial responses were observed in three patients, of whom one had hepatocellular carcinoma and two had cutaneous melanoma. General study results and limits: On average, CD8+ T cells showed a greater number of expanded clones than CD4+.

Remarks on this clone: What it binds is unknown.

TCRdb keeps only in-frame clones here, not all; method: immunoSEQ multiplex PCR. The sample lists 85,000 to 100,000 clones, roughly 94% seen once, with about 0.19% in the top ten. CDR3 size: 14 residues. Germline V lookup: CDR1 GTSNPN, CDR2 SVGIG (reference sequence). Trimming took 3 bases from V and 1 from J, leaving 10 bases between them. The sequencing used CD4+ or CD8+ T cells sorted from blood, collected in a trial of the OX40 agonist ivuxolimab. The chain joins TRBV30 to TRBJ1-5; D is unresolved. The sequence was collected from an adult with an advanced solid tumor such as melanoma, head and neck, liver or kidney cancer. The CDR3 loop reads CAWRKTGSNQPQHF. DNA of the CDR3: TGTGCCTGGAGAAAGACTGGGAGCAATCAGCCCCAGCATTTT. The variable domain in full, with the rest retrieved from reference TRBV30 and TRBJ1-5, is SQTIHQWPATLVQPVGSPLSLECTVEGTSNPNLYWYRQAAGRGLQLLFYSVGIGQISSEVPQNLSASRPQDRQFILSSKKLLLSDSGFYLCAWRKTGSNQPQHFGDGTRLSIL.